This paragraph reports one T cell receptor (beta chain). What this receptor recognizes is not known. No base quality values were provided; no much bigger clone lies one nucleotide off. This specimen comes from a study of cytomegalovirus exposure and HLA in healthy donors (dated by TCRdb to 2016 to 2017). Notes on the research overall: An earlier analysis of 587 of the donors reported approximately 290 Gb of sequence data and some 120 million unique TCR beta sequences from 150 million to 200 million T cells. Approximately 330 gigabases of sequencing data and tens of millions of unique TCR sequences made up an early release that covered around 640 HLA-typed donors. Of the roughly 400 genotyped donors, less than 85% were placed in the genetic ancestry cluster associated with self-reported Caucasian donors. The aim of the study was to test whether cataloging public T cell receptors could identify signatures of past pathogen exposure. The study used immunosequencing to profile the T cell repertoires of around 600 subjects and linked those repertoires to cytomegalovirus serostatus. Besides the first cohort of 500 to 700 subjects, a separate validation cohort made up of roughly 130 different subjects was used. To predict cytomegalovirus infection status, the study combined high-throughput TCR immunosequencing, statistical association of individual TCRs with disease status, and machine learning. To study patterns of TCR occurrence, a later analysis re-analyzed previously published TCR beta repertoires from 550 to 800 donors and added high-resolution HLA genotyping. In the later analysis, no new phenotypic data were used to find candidate immune exposures; instead, reliance was placed on TCR beta sequences and their occurrence across donors. In an earlier analysis of 500 to 650 of the donors, high-throughput TCR beta sequencing was used to judge whether each TCR beta V gene segment behaved as functional or pseudogenic. Donor age, sex, ethnicity and CMV serostatus were collected together with the repertoire data. Genome-wide SNP genotypes for about 55% of the roughly 670 donors were used in a later genetic analysis, which treated that subset as a discovery cohort. Every repertoire in the discovery cohort had been generated on one and the same sequencing platform. HLA typing included class I and class II loci at four-digit resolution. The number of typed donors differed by locus: roughly 629-640 for A, B, C, DRB1 and DQB1; 522 for DQA1; around 580 for DPA1; and around 490 for DPB1. Because of strong linkage in the cohort, roughly five DR-DQ haplotypes were treated as single units for association and clustering. On average, 235,054 unique TCR beta nucleotide sequences were sequenced per donor among a few hundred genotyped donors of the cohort, with roughly 19% of those sequences being non-productive.

In total, 500 to 700 healthy bone marrow donors made up the cohort. At the time of sampling, all cohort members were nominally healthy, though unrecorded immune exposures were likely present. The donor was CMV seronegative and belonged to the group of under 400 seronegative cohort members. Every donor gave a peripheral blood sample, and the peripheral blood mononuclear cells from that sample were used for TCR beta sequencing. Genomic DNA was extracted from the blood cell samples with the Qiagen DNeasy Blood Extraction Kit. The full study reports these points: In a later analysis, several top co-occurrence clusters were reported to appear linked to parvovirus B19, influenza, CMV and Epstein-Barr virus. A group of highly shared sequence variants was considered likely to be a technical artifact of the sequencing pipeline. Linkage disequilibrium might explain the correlated functional status among segregating V segments, but an unknown experimental factor could not be excluded. Some IMGT-functional V segments, including TRBV6-2 and TRBV6-3, could not be told apart with the 87-base-pair reads, so those segments were excluded. The cohort was sequenced for TCR beta chains only, and without alpha or paired-chain data the features that could be detected were limited. At a false discovery rate of 0.05, a later analysis linked approximately 18,000 TCR beta sequences to specific HLA alleles. Three of the identified cytomegalovirus-associated TCR beta chains were confirmed in vitro to be specific for cytomegalovirus antigens. The authors suggested that the approach could potentially be generalized to other disease states and immunological phenotypes. A total of 150 to 200 TCR beta chains were listed by the study as associated with cytomegalovirus. Most TCR sequences were observed very rarely across donors, whereas some public TCRs were present in many individuals. An earlier analysis of approximately 600 of the donors showed that most TCR beta V segments appeared in productive rearrangements either about 87% or about 30% of the time, which broadly matched IMGT annotations. In a later analysis, most CMV-associated TCR beta chains were found to appear HLA-restricted, with HLA associations seemingly driven largely by CMV exposure. A later analysis found that HLA-associated TCR beta chains were more clonally expanded and had lower generation probabilities than equally common non-associated chains. HLA typing was unavailable for some donors at each locus, so association tests used only the typed subset. According to a later genetic analysis, donors in an Asian-associated ancestry cluster had fewer N-insertions in productive TCRs than the roughly 670-donor mean. In a later analysis, the rate of TCR association differed among HLA loci, with DRB1 alleles having the most associated TCRs and HLA-C alleles having the fewest. A further reported finding was that TCR beta sequences accurately predicted the HLA-A and HLA-B alleles for most subjects in the first cohort. For the cohort, immune exposure information was limited to CMV serostatus. V-gene and J-gene trimming of TCR beta chains was associated with a missense DCLRE1C variant in a later genetic analysis, and the association was replicated in an independent cohort. The presence/absence analyses assumed that sequencing depth was roughly uniform across donors, and that assumption may not be true. Assigning TCR associations to individual alleles was difficult when HLA alleles, especially DR and DQ, strongly co-occurred. The earlier analysis of nearly 600 of the donors excluded roughly 17 rarely observed V segments, including chromosome 9 orphons, because counts were too low. The classifier was reported to diagnose cytomegalovirus status with high specificity and sensitivity in both the original and validation cohorts.

The CDR3 runs 21 residues from the cysteine to the phenylalanine. The retained sequence is limited to the CDR3, 63 bases, with the frame set at the first base. Libraries were built with the immunoSEQ multiplex PCR assay. The multiplex PCR relied on a mix of 60 forward primers for TCR Vbeta segments and 13 reverse primers for TCR Jbeta segments. The CDR3 region of rearranged TCR beta genes was amplified from genomic DNA by a multiplex PCR assay. On the Illumina HiSeq System, the amplified TCR beta libraries were sequenced as 87-base-pair reads. On the study's bioinformatics: In a later analysis, 80 million or so unique TCR beta chains were counted across the 666 repertoires, and about 9.9 million of these chains were shared by at least two donors. To remove PCR and sequencing errors, raw reads were error-corrected and collapsed into unique sequences using a nearest-neighbor algorithm that merged closely related sequences. Alignment of CDR3 sequences to IMGT reference sequences was used to assign V, D and J gene segments. For a sequence to be retained, at least a six-nucleotide match to both a V gene segment and a J gene segment was required. Rearrangements were called productive when the CDR3 lacked stop codons and stayed in frame with V and J; all others were non-productive. CDR3 was defined by IMGT convention, running from the second conserved V-encoded cysteine to the conserved J-encoded phenylalanine. Sequences without an unambiguous match to a single V gene segment were excluded from the earlier analysis of about 640 of the donors. An earlier analysis of several hundred of the donors called V segments functional above 56.7% productive rearrangements and segregating when the between-donor standard deviation exceeded 5%. A statistical classification framework was built for diagnosing cytomegalovirus status from the catalog of TCR beta chain sequences. In a later analysis, TCR nucleotide sequences were compared against IMGT/GENE-DB human TR gene sequences so that V and J genes could be assigned. In a later analysis, CDR3 sequences and most-parsimonious VDJ recombination scenarios were assigned using the TCRdist pipeline. In a later analysis, every TCR beta chain was defined by the combination of its CDR3 amino acid sequence and its V-gene family, and reads without a unique V-gene family were dropped. As a way to deal with suspected cross-contamination and a sequencing artifact, a later analysis dropped 450 to 700 nucleotide sequences that were highly shared and had low generation probability. In a later analysis, a clonal expansion index for each public chain was calculated from normalized within-repertoire ranks of inferred template counts. Generation probabilities in a later analysis came from a VDJ recombination model fitted to out-of-frame rearrangements, and those results were checked against IGoR. In a later analysis, TCR-TCR, TCR-HLA and TCR-CMV co-occurrence was scored with hypergeometric tests, and a repertoire-size bias correction was applied to TCR pairs. A later analysis estimated false discovery rates by permuting HLA or CMV assignments 20 times. In a later analysis, co-occurring TCRs were grouped with DBSCAN, and TCRdist sequence similarity was added when clustering was performed within HLA-allele-positive subsets. Co-occurrence clustering excluded repertoires with fewer than 30,000 or more than 120,000 public chains, plus five with anomalous nucleotide sharing. In its TCRdb copy, this immuneACCESS table keeps in-frame sequences only and misses some clones. Where compared with another copy, unresolved V genes explain less than half of these, and the others have no known cause. Clone size and the V and J calls come from that table; the DNA yielded D and trimming. This sample holds 150,000 to 200,000 clones; approximately 80% were observed only once. The ten largest account for under 2.5% of the sample.

The rearranged segments are TRBV21-1 and TRBJ1-5. TRBV21-1 is classified as a pseudogene. The clonotype comes from a woman in her twenties or thirties in good health and CMV-seronegative. The source material was PBMCs. The CDR3 protein: CASSKRGGVSFERDTDQPQHF. The sequenced DNA: TGTGCCAGCAGCAAAAGGGGGGGGGTTTCATTTGAAAGGGACACTGATCAGCCCCAGCATTTT.